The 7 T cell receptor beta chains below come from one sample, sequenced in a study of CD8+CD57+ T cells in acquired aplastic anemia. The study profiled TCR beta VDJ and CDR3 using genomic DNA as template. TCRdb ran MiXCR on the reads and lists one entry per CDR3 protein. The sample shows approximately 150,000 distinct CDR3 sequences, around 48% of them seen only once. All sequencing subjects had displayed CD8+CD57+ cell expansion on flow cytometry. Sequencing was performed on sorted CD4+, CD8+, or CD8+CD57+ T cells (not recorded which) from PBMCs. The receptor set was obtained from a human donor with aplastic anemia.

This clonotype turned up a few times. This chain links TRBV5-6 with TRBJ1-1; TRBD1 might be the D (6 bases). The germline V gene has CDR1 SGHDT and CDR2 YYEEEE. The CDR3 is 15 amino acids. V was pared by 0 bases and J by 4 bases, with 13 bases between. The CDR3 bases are TGTGCCAGCAGCTTGGATCCGGGGGGCCTCACTGAAGCTTTCTTT. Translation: CASSLDPGGLTEAFF.

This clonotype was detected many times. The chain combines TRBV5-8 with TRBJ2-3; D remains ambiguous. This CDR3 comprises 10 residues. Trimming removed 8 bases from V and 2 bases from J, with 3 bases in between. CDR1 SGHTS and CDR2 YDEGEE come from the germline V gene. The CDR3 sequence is CASPTDTQYF. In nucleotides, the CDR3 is TGTGCCAGTCCCACAGATACGCAGTATTTT.

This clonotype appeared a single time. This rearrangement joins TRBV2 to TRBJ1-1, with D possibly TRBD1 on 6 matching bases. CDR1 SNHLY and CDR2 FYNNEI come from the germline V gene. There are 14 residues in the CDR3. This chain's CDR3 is CASATGGLNTEAFF. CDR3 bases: TGTGCTAGCGCCACGGGGGGGCTGAACACTGAAGCTTTCTTT.

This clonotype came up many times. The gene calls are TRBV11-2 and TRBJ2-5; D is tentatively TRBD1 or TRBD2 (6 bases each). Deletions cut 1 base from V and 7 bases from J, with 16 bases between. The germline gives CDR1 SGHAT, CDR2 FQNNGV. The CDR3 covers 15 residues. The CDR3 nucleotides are TGTGCCAGCAGCTTAGTCGCAGGGGCCGGGGGGACCCAGTACTTC. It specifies CASSLVAGAGGTQYF.

The CDR3 region is CASSLGLAGKGEQYF. In DNA form, the CDR3 reads TGTGCCAGCAGCTTAGGGCTAGCGGGCAAAGGCGAGCAGTACTTC. This chain links TRBV7-9 with TRBJ2-7; 8 nucleotides agree with TRBD2. After removal of 1 base from V and 6 bases from J, the junction contained 8 bases not matched to a gene. There are 15 residues in the CDR3. CDR1 and CDR2 (germline): SEHNR, FQNEAQ (reference sequence).

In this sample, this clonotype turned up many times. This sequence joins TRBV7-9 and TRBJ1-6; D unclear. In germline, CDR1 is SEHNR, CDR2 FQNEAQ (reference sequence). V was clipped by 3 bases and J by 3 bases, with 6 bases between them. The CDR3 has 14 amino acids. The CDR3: CASSFGDYNSPLHF. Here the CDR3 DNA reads TGTGCCAGCAGCTTTGGGGACTATAATTCACCCCTCCACTTT.

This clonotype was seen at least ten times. The CDR3 loop is CASRSSGGRGETQYF. The DNA for the CDR3 is TGTGCCAGTAGGAGTTCCGGGGGGCGGGGAGAGACCCAGTACTTC. The rearrangement links TRBV19 to TRBJ2-5; D possibly corresponds to TRBD2 (7 bases). Trimming removed 6 bases at V and 4 bases at J, with 18 bases between. CDR3 length: 15 residues. Germline V lookup: CDR1 LNHDA, CDR2 SQIVND (reference sequence).